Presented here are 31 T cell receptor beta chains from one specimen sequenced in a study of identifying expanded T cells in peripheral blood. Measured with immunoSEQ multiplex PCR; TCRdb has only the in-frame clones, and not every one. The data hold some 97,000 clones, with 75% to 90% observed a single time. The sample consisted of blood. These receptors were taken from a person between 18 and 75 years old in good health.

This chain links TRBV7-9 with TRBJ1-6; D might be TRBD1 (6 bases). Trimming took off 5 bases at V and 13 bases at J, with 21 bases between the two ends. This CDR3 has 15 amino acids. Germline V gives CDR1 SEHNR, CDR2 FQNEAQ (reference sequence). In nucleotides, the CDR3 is TGTGCCAGCAGCACGGACAGTGTTATGTTGGGTCCCCTCCACTTT. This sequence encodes CASSTDSVMLGPLHF.

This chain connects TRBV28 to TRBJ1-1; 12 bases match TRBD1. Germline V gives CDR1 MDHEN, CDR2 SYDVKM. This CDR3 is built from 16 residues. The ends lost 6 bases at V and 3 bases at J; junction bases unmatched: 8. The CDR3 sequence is CASSLRDRGQDTEAFF. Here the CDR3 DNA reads TGTGCCAGCAGCCTCCGGGACAGGGGGCAGGACACTGAAGCTTTCTTT.

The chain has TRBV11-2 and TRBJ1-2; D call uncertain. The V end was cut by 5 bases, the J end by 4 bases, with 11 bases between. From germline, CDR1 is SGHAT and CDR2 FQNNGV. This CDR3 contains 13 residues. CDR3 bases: TGTGCCAGCAGCCTCTGGGCCACCTATGGCTACACCTTC. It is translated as CASSLWATYGYTF. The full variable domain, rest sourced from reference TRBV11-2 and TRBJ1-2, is EAGVAQSPRYKIIEKRQSVAFWCNPISGHATLYWYQQILGQGPKLLIQFQNNGVVDDSQLPKDRFSAERLKGVDSTLKIQPAKLEDSAVYLCASSLWATYGYTFGSGTRLTVV.

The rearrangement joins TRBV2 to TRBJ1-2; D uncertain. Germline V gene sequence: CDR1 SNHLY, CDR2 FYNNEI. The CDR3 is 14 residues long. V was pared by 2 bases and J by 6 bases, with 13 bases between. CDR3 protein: CASSEWHPRDGYTF. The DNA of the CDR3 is TGTGCCAGCAGTGAATGGCACCCTCGGGATGGCTACACCTTC.

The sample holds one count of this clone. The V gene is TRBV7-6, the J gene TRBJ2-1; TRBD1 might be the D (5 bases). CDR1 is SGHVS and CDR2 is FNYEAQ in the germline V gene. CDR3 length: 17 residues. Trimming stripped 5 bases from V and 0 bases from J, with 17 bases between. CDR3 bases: TGTGCCAGCAGCGGCCCCAAGTCTGACAGCTCCTACAATGAGCAGTTCTTC. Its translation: CASSGPKSDSSYNEQFF.

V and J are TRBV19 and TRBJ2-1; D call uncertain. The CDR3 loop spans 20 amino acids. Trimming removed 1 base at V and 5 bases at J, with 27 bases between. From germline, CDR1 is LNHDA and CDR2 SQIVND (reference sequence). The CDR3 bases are TGTGCCAGTAGTATAGGTCAGAACAATGCCGTATGGGTGAAAAACAATGAGCAGTTCTTC. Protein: CASSIGQNNAVWVKNNEQFF. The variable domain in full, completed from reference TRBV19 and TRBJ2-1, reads DGGITQSPKYLFRKEGQNVTLSCEQNLNHDAMYWYRQDPGQGLRLIYYSQIVNDFQKGDIAEGYSVSREKKESFPLTVTSAQKNPTAFYLCASSIGQNNAVWVKNNEQFFGPGTRLTVL.

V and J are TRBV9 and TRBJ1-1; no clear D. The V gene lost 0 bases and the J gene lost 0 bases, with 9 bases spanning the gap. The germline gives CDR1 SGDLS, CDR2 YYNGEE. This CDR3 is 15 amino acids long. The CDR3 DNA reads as TGTGCCAGCAGCGTAGTAGGGAGCATGAACACTGAAGCTTTCTTT. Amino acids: CASSVVGSMNTEAFF.

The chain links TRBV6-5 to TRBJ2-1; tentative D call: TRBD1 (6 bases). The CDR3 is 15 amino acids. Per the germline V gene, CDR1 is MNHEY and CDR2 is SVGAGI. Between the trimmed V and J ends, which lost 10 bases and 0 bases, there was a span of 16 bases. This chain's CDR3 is CATLQGPPSYNEQFF. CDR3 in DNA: TGTGCCACACTCCAGGGGCCGCCCTCCTACAATGAGCAGTTCTTC.

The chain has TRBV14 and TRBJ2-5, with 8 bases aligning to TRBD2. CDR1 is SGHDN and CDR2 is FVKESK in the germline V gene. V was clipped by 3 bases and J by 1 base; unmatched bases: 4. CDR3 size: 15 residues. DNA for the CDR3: TGTGCCAGCAGCCACCTACTAGCGGCCCAAGAGACCCAGTACTTC. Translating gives CASSHLLAAQETQYF.

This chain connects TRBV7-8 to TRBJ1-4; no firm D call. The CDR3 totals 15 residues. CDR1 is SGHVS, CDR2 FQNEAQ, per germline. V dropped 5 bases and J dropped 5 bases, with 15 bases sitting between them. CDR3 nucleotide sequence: TGTGCCAGCAGCCAGGACGGATACCACAATGAAAAACTGTTTTTT. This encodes CASSQDGYHNEKLFF.

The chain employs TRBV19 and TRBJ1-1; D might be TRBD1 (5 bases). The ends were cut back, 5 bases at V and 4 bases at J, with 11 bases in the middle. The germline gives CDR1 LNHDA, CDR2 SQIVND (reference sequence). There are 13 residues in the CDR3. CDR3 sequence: CASSPGAPTEAFF. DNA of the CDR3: TGTGCCAGTAGTCCCGGGGCTCCCACTGAAGCTTTCTTT.

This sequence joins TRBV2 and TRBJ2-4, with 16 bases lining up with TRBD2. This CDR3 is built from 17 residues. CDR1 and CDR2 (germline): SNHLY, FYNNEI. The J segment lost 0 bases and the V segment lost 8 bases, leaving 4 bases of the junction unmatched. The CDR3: CASGTSGGALAKNIQYF. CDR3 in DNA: TGTGCCAGCGGGACTAGCGGGGGGGCACTAGCCAAAAACATTCAGTACTTC.

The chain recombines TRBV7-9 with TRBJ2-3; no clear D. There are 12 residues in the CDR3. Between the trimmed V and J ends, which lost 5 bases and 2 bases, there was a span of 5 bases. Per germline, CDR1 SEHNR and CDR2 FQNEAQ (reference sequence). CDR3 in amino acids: CASSRVTDTQYF. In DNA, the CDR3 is TGTGCCAGCAGCCGGGTCACAGATACGCAGTATTTT.

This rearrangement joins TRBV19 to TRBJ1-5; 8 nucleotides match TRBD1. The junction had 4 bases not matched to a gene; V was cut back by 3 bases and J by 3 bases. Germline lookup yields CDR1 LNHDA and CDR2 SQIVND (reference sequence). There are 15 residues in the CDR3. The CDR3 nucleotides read TGTGCCAGTAGTATTGGGGACAGGATCAATCAGCCCCAGCATTTT. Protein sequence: CASSIGDRINQPQHF.

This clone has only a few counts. The CDR3 region has the DNA TGTGCCAGTAGAAAAAGACAGGTGAACACTGAAGCTTTCTTT. Translation gives CASRKRQVNTEAFF. This chain uses TRBV19 with TRBJ1-1, with a weak D call TRBD1 (6 bases). The ends were cut back, 6 bases at V and 0 bases at J, with 11 bases in the middle. The CDR3 covers 14 residues. Germline V lookup: CDR1 LNHDA, CDR2 SQIVND (reference sequence).

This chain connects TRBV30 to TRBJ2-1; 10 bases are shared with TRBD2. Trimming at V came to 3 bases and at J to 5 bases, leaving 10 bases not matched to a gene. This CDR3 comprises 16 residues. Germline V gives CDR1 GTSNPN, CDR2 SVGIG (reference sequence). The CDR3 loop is CAWSKMWTSGNNEQFF. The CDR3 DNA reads TGTGCCTGGAGCAAGATGTGGACTAGCGGTAACAATGAGCAGTTCTTC. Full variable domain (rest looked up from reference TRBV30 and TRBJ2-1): SQTIHQWPATLVQPVGSPLSLECTVEGTSNPNLYWYRQAAGRGLQLLFYSVGIGQISSEVPQNLSASRPQDRQFILSSKKLLLSDSGFYLCAWSKMWTSGNNEQFFGPGTRLTVL.

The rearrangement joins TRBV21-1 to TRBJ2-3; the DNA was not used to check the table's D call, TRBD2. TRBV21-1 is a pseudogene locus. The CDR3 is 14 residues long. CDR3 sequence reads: CASSRLVVPDTQYF. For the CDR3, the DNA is TGTGCCAGCAGCAGGCTAGTCGTCCCAGATACGCAGTATTTT.

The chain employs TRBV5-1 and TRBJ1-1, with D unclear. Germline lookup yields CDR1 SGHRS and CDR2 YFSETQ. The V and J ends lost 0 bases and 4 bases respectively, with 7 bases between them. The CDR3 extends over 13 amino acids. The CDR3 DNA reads TGCGCCAGCAGCTTGGGGGTGGGCACTGAAGCTTTCTTT. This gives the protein CASSLGVGTEAFF.

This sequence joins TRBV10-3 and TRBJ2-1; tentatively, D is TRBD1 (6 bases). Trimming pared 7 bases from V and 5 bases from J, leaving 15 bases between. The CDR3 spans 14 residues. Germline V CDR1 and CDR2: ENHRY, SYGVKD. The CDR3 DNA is TGTGCCATCAATCCAGGGGCAATGGACAATGAGCAGTTCTTC. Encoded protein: CAINPGAMDNEQFF.

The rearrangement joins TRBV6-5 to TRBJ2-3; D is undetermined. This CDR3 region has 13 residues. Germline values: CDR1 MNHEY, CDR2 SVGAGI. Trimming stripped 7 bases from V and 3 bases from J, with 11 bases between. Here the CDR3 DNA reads TGTGCCAGCACCTCCTGGAGTACAGATACGCAGTATTTT. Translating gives CASTSWSTDTQYF.

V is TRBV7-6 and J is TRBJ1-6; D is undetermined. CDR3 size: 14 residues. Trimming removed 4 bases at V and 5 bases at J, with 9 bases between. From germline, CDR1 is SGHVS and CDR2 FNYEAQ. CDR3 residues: CASSSDTNNSPLHF. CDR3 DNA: TGTGCCAGCAGCTCCGACACGAATAATTCACCCCTCCACTTT. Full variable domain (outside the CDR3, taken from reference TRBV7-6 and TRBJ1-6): GAGVSQSPRYKVTKRGQDVALRCDPISGHVSLYWYRQALGQGPEFLTYFNYEAQQDKSGLPNDRFSAERPEGSISTLTIQRTEQRDSAMYRCASSSDTNNSPLHFGNGTRLTVT.

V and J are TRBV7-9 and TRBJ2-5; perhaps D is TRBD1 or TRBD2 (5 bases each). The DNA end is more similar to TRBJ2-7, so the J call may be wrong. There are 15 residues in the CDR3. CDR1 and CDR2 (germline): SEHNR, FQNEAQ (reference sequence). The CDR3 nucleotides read TGTGCCAGCAGCTTAGATTGGGGGTACAGCTACGAGCAGTACTTC. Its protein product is CASSLDWGYSYEQYF.

The DNA for the CDR3 is TGCGCCAGCACCCGACAGGGAAACACCGGGGAGCTGTTTTTT. Its translation: CASTRQGNTGELFF. The rearrangement links TRBV4-1 to TRBJ2-2, with 7 bases matching TRBD1. J was trimmed by 2 bases and V by 7 bases; bases with no gene match: 4. The CDR3 length is 14 residues. CDR1 and CDR2 (germline): MGHRA, YSYEKL.

CDR3 sequence reads: CASMTGGVQETQYF. In DNA form, the CDR3 reads TGTGCCAGCATGACGGGGGGCGTCCAAGAGACCCAGTACTTC. This chain uses TRBV6-1 with TRBJ2-5; D may be TRBD2 (7 bases). The CDR3 loop spans 14 amino acids. Germline values: CDR1 MNHNS, CDR2 SASEGT. The V end lost 7 bases, the J end lost 1 base, and 13 bases lay between the germline ends.

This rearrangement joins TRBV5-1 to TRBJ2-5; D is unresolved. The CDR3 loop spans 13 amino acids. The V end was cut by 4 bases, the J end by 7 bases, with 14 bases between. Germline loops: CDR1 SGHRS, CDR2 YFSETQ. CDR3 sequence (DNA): TGCGCCAGCAGCGAAGGCTACAGTGGGACCCAGTACTTC. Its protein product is CASSEGYSGTQYF.

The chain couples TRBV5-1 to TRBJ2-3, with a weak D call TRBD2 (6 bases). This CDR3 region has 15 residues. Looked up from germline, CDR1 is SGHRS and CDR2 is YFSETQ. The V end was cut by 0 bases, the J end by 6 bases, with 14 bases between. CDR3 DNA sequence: TGCGCCAGCAGCTTGGGTACGGGAGAGCTTGATACGCAGTATTTT. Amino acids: CASSLGTGELDTQYF.

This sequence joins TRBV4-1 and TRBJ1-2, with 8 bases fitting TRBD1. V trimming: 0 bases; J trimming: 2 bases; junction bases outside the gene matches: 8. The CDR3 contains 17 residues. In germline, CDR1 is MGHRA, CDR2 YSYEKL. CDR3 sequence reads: CASSQDRGRGPNYGYTF. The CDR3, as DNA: TGCGCCAGCAGCCAAGATCGTGGCAGGGGGCCCAACTATGGCTACACCTTC.

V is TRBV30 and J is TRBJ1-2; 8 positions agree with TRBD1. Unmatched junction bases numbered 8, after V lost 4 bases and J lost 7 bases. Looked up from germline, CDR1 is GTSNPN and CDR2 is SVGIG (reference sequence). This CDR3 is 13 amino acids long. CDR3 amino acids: CAWNLQGAVGYTF. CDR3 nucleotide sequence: TGTGCCTGGAACCTTCAGGGGGCGGTTGGCTACACCTTC. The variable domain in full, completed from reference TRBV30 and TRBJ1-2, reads SQTIHQWPATLVQPVGSPLSLECTVEGTSNPNLYWYRQAAGRGLQLLFYSVGIGQISSEVPQNLSASRPQDRQFILSSKKLLLSDSGFYLCAWNLQGAVGYTFGSGTRLTVV.

The CDR3 coding sequence is TGTGCCAGTAGTATAGATTCTCCCAATGAAGCTTTCTTT. Translated: CASSIDSPNEAFF. The V and J genes are TRBV19 and TRBJ1-1, with D unresolved. This CDR3 has 13 amino acids. Trimming shortened V by 0 bases and J by 7 bases, and 9 bases separated the two germline ends. Germline assignment: CDR1 LNHDA and CDR2 SQIVND (reference sequence). Full variable domain (outside the CDR3, taken from reference TRBV19 and TRBJ1-1): DGGITQSPKYLFRKEGQNVTLSCEQNLNHDAMYWYRQDPGQGLRLIYYSQIVNDFQKGDIAEGYSVSREKKESFPLTVTSAQKNPTAFYLCASSIDSPNEAFFGQGTRLTVV.

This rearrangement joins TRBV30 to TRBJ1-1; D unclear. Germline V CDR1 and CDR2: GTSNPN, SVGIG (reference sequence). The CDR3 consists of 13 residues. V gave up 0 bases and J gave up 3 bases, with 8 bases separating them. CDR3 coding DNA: TGTGCCTGGAGTGTAGATCTTCACACTGAAGCTTTCTTT. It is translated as CAWSVDLHTEAFF. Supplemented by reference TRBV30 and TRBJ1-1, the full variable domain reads SQTIHQWPATLVQPVGSPLSLECTVEGTSNPNLYWYRQAAGRGLQLLFYSVGIGQISSEVPQNLSASRPQDRQFILSSKKLLLSDSGFYLCAWSVDLHTEAFFGQGTRLTVV.

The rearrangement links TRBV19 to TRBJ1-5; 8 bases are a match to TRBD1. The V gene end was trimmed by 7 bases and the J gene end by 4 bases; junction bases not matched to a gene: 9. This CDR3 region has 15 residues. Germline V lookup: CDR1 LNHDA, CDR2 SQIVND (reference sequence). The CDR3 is CASTRTGRRNQPQHF. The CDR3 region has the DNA TGTGCCAGTACGAGGACAGGGAGAAGAAATCAGCCCCAGCATTTT.